This T cell receptor (beta chain) stems from a study of blood T cell repertoires in COVID-19. Study-level information: Samples taken during acute and convalescent COVID-19 were collected in the United States, Italy and Spain. Nucleic acid was either cDNA or gDNA, and it came from T cells, B-cell-depleted T cells, or PBMCs.

Between the trimmed V and J ends, which lost 4 bases and 6 bases, there was a span of 5 bases. The CDR3 spans 11 residues. Germline values: CDR1 SGDLS, CDR2 YYNGEE. Per the study methods: Nucleated cell number was recorded as an estimate derived from reference gene primer amplification. The data were produced by immunoSEQ multiplex PCR, yet TCRdb's version contains in-frame clones alone and is incomplete. The V and J calls and clone size are taken from that table; D and trimming were inferred from the DNA. The table includes hundreds of thousands of clones, 70% to 90% detected once. The receptor was isolated from a woman aged 25-40 years with active or convalescent COVID-19. This chain links TRBV9 with TRBJ2-1; unclear D gene. Sequencing was done on a sample of peripheral blood. Here the CDR3 reads CASSSFNEQFF. The CDR3 DNA sequence: TGTGCCAGCAGCTCTTTCAATGAGCAGTTCTTC.